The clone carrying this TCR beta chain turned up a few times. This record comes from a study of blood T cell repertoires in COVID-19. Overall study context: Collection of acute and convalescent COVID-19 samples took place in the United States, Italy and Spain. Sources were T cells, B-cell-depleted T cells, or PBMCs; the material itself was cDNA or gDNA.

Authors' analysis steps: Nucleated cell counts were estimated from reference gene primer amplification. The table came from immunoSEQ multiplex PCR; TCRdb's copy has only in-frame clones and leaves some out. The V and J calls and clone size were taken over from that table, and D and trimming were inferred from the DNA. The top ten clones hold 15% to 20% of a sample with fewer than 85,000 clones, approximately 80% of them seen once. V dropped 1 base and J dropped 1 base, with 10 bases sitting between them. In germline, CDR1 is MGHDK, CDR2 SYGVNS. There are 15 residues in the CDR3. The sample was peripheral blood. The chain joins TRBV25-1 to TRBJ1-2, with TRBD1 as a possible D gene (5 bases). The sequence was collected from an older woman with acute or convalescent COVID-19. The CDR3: CASSEWGQGNYGYTF. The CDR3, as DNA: TGTGCCAGCAGTGAATGGGGCCAGGGTAACTATGGCTACACCTTC.